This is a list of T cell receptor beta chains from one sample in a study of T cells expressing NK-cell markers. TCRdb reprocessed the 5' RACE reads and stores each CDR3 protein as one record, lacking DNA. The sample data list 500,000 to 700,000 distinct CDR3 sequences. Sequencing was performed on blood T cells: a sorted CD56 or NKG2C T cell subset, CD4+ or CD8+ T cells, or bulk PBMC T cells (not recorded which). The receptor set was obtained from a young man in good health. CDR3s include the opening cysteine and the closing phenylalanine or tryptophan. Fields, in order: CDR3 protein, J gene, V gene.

CDR3: CASSYSREKGGELFF; J: TRBJ2-2; V: TRBV6-2/TRBV6-3
CDR3: CASSLGGGGEQYF; J: TRBJ2-7; V: TRBV7-9
CDR3: CSASTPTGSADTQYF; J: TRBJ2-3; V: TRBV20-1
CDR3: CASGSGIAGGLNNEQFF; J: TRBJ2-1; V: TRBV6-1
CDR3: CSARRETLGNEQFF; J: TRBJ2-1; V: TRBV20-1
CDR3: CSARLSGGPFYEQYF; J: TRBJ2-7; V: TRBV20-1
CDR3: CASSLLGPSYNEQFF; J: TRBJ2-1; V: TRBV7-2
CDR3: CASSQAPGTRRVTQYF; J: TRBJ2-5; V: TRBV3-1
CDR3: CASSPEQGFRMKEKLFF; J: TRBJ1-4; V: TRBV7-2
CDR3: CASSNRVVGETQYF; J: TRBJ2-5; V: TRBV2
CDR3: CASSLAGGAGQPQHF; J: TRBJ1-5; V: TRBV7-6
CDR3: CASSLEKGWYGYTF; J: TRBJ1-2; V: TRBV5-1
CDR3: CASRPGLKVANTGELFF; J: TRBJ2-2; V: TRBV5-1
CDR3: CASTEPLAGGPIGADTQYF; J: TRBJ2-3; V: TRBV11-1
CDR3: CSARETSGRAWFLGEQFF; J: TRBJ2-1; V: TRBV20-1
CDR3: CASSLGLAGVSETQYF; J: TRBJ2-5; V: TRBV11-2
CDR3: CASSWRQGRANEQFF; J: TRBJ2-1; V: TRBV25-1
CDR3: CASRGDRITDTQYF; J: TRBJ2-3; V: TRBV5-1
CDR3: CAIRSLRETEAFF; J: TRBJ1-1; V: TRBV10-3
CDR3: CASSHPGQGYGETQYF; J: TRBJ2-5; V: TRBV3-1
CDR3: CASSQDSGTYYGYTF; J: TRBJ1-2; V: TRBV3-1
CDR3: CASSPQTSGVANTGELFF; J: TRBJ2-2; V: TRBV6-2/TRBV6-3
CDR3: CASTQGHEQFF; J: TRBJ2-1; V: TRBV12-3/TRBV12-4
CDR3: CSVGVAGGETDTQYF; J: TRBJ2-3; V: TRBV29-1
CDR3: CASSLNLLIQFF; J: TRBJ2-1; V: TRBV6-2/TRBV6-3
CDR3: CASSLRLLQGSTGELFF; J: TRBJ2-2; V: TRBV11-2
CDR3: CASSYTGGTNQPQHF; J: TRBJ1-5; V: TRBV6-5
CDR3: CASSTYHRWETQYF; J: TRBJ2-5; V: TRBV7-9
CDR3: CASSQDLLAGEGTDTQYF; J: TRBJ2-3; V: TRBV4-2
CDR3: CASSRTLAPGSDTQYF; J: TRBJ2-3; V: TRBV28
CDR3: CASRAPGSGRGYNEQFF; J: TRBJ2-1; V: TRBV6-1
CDR3: CASSGANVAKNIQYF; J: TRBJ2-4; V: TRBV12-3/TRBV12-4
CDR3: CASSTRGGLAVAGELFF; J: TRBJ2-2; V: TRBV6-1
CDR3: CASSLGEGFVYNEQFF; J: TRBJ2-1; V: TRBV12-3/TRBV12-4
CDR3: CASSQGSGGPGETQYF; J: TRBJ2-5; V: TRBV4-2
CDR3: CASSLFVGAGSQPQHF; J: TRBJ1-5; V: TRBV12-3/TRBV12-4
CDR3: CASSTPGGGFWNEQFF; J: TRBJ2-1; V: TRBV9
CDR3: CASSLGRGRDNEQFF; J: TRBJ2-1; V: TRBV11-2
CDR3: CASSLTGTQPYGYTF; J: TRBJ1-2; V: TRBV3-1
CDR3: CSANGLAGAYEQYF; J: TRBJ2-7; V: TRBV20-1
CDR3: CASSQKVRDTGELFF; J: TRBJ2-2; V: TRBV14
CDR3: CASSLGADGELFF; J: TRBJ2-2; V: TRBV12-3/TRBV12-4
CDR3: CSARPRTSGNSEQFF; J: TRBJ2-1; V: TRBV20-1
CDR3: CASSSFVPSHTDTQYF; J: TRBJ2-3; V: TRBV6-5
CDR3: CASSSDTLAGGREQFF; J: TRBJ2-1; V: TRBV5-1
CDR3: CASSQLAGTGRTTGELFF; J: TRBJ2-2; V: TRBV4-2
CDR3: CASSLVPPGGAPNTGELFF; J: TRBJ2-2; V: TRBV7-8
CDR3: CASSREAGKHNEQFF; J: TRBJ2-1; V: TRBV7-9
CDR3: CASSLAEGALGIQYF; J: TRBJ2-4; V: TRBV7-2
CDR3: CASSDSGSPRASYEQYF; J: TRBJ2-7; V: TRBV28